A selection of T cell receptor beta chains follows, all from one sample in a study of siplizumab effects on memory and regulatory T cells. The repertoire was sequenced with immunoSEQ multiplex PCR; TCRdb's copy has only in-frame clones and lacks some. The data contain some 110,000 clones, 93% of them singletons. The specimen was Tregs sorted from blood. The receptors stem from a human donor in good health. Each CDR3 is given with its conserved first and last residue. A D gene is named only where the DNA matches it firmly. Clone size appears in some rows only: once, few, many, or a class for an expanded clone.

J	V	size	D	CDR3	DNA
TRBJ2-7	TRBV9	NA	NA	CASSGPGSYEQYF	TGTGCCAGCAGCGGACCAGGTTCCTACGAGCAGTACTTC
TRBJ1-2	TRBV19	NA	TRBD1	CASKAGTGAYGYTF	TGTGCCTCAAAGGCGGGGACAGGAGCCTATGGCTACACCTTC
TRBJ1-5	TRBV6-1	NA	NA	CASSRGGPDQPQHF	TGTGCCAGCAGTCGGGGGGGGCCCGATCAGCCCCAGCATTTT
TRBJ2-2	TRBV6-1	NA	TRBD2	CASPRGFGELFF	TGTGCCAGCCCGCGGGGGTTCGGGGAGCTGTTTTTT
TRBJ1-4	TRBV5-1	NA	NA	CASSGGAGREKLFF	TGCGCCAGCAGCGGGGGCGCGGGACGAGAAAAACTGTTTTTT
TRBJ2-7	TRBV7-8	NA	NA	CASSLVDGAYEQYF	TGTGCCAGCAGCTTAGTCGACGGAGCCTACGAGCAGTACTTC
TRBJ2-1	TRBV9	NA	NA	CASSVQGSNEQFF	TGTGCCAGCAGCGTCCAGGGTAGCAATGAGCAGTTCTTC
TRBJ2-3	TRBV7-2	NA	NA	CASSPQGADTQYF	TGTGCCAGCAGCCCCCAGGGCGCAGATACGCAGTATTTT
TRBJ2-7	TRBV18	NA	NA	CASSTSPGSYEQYF	TGTGCCAGCTCGACCTCCCCAGGGAGCTACGAGCAGTACTTC
TRBJ1-1	TRBV2	once	NA	CASGLVFGAEAFF	TGTGCCAGCGGTTTAGTGTTTGGGGCAGAAGCTTTCTTT
TRBJ2-3	TRBV2	NA	TRBD2	CASKMALAVDTQYF	TGTGCCAGTAAAATGGCCCTAGCGGTGGATACGCAGTATTTT
TRBJ2-6	TRBV5-8	NA	NA	CASSLSGRAGANVLTF	TGTGCCAGCAGCTTGTCAGGACGGGCGGGGGCCAACGTCCTGACTTTC
TRBJ1-2	TRBV10-3	NA	TRBD1	CAIRRQGEDYGYTF	TGTGCCATCAGACGACAGGGGGAAGACTATGGCTACACCTTC
TRBJ1-2	TRBV25-1	NA	TRBD1	CASSGGQGGAYGYTF	TGTGCCAGCAGTGGTGGACAGGGGGGGGCCTATGGCTACACCTTC
TRBJ2-7	TRBV20-1	NA	NA	CSGQEYYEQYF	TGCAGTGGCCAGGAGTACTACGAGCAGTACTTC
TRBJ2-3	TRBV19	few	TRBD2	CASSAGLAGGTDTQYF	TGTGCCAGTAGTGCAGGACTAGCGGGGGGCACAGATACGCAGTATTTT
TRBJ1-1	TRBV5-4	once	NA	CASTSSSMNTEAFF	TGTGCCAGCACCTCGTCCAGCATGAACACTGAAGCTTTCTTT
TRBJ2-1	TRBV11-1	NA	TRBD2	CASSSGLADNEQFF	TGTGCCAGCAGCTCCGGACTAGCGGACAATGAGCAGTTCTTC
TRBJ1-1	TRBV19	NA	TRBD1	CASSTGQGGTEAFF	TGTGCCAGTAGTACCGGACAGGGTGGCACTGAAGCTTTCTTT
TRBJ2-7	TRBV7-6	NA	NA	CASSLVGRDTSYEQYF	TGTGCCAGCAGCTTAGTTGGGCGGGACACTTCCTACGAGCAGTACTTC
TRBJ1-1	TRBV30	NA	NA	CAWRAQRNTEAFF	TGTGCCTGGAGGGCCCAACGGAACACTGAAGCTTTCTTT
TRBJ1-2	TRBV19	NA	TRBD1	CASSIVRTGPYGYTF	TGTGCCAGTAGTATAGTCCGGACAGGGCCCTATGGCTACACCTTC
TRBJ1-1	TRBV4-3	NA	NA	CASSLSTSANTEAFF	TGCGCCAGCAGCCTTTCAACCTCAGCGAACACTGAAGCTTTCTTT
TRBJ2-3	TRBV15	NA	NA	CASSLGQRDTQYF	TGTGCCTCTTCTCTAGGGCAGAGGGATACGCAGTATTTT
TRBJ2-7	TRBV6-5	NA	TRBD1	CASSRTGIFSHEQYF	TGTGCCAGCAGTCGGACAGGGATTTTTTCCCACGAGCAGTACTTC
TRBJ2-3	TRBV9	NA	TRBD2	CASSPRTSPDTQYF	TGTGCCAGCAGCCCCCGGACTAGTCCCGATACGCAGTATTTT
TRBJ2-3	TRBV5-1	NA	TRBD2	CASRFSGFRSDTQYF	TGCGCCAGCAGGTTTAGCGGGTTCAGGTCAGATACGCAGTATTTT
TRBJ2-7	TRBV6-6	NA	NA	CASSPSYEQYF	TGTGCCAGCAGCCCGTCCTACGAGCAGTACTTC
TRBJ2-1	TRBV6-1	NA	TRBD1	CASSRDRANEQFF	TGTGCCAGCAGTCGGGACAGGGCGAATGAGCAGTTCTTC
TRBJ2-2	TRBV30	NA	NA	CAWCGGPGITGELFF	TGTGCCTGGTGTGGAGGGCCAGGGATCACCGGGGAGCTGTTTTTT
TRBJ2-1	TRBV7-9	NA	TRBD2	CASSLSGGNEQFF	TGTGCCAGCAGCTTATCGGGGGGCAATGAGCAGTTCTTC
TRBJ1-2	TRBV9	NA	TRBD1	CASSVATGGFVGYTF	TGTGCCAGCAGCGTAGCTACAGGGGGCTTCGTCGGCTACACCTTC
TRBJ1-2	TRBV7-8	NA	NA	CASSPLGRILSYTF	TGTGCCAGCAGCCCCTTGGGGAGGATTCTAAGCTACACCTTC
TRBJ1-6	TRBV2	NA	NA	CASSPRGADSPLHF	TGTGCCAGCAGTCCTCGGGGGGCCGATTCACCCCTCCACTTT
TRBJ2-4	TRBV13	NA	TRBD2	CASSSGGGSKNIQYF	TGTGCCAGCAGCTCCGGGGGGGGCTCCAAAAACATTCAGTACTTC
TRBJ2-1	TRBV5-1	NA	NA	CASSLELYNEQFF	TGCGCCAGCAGCTTGGAACTATACAATGAGCAGTTCTTC
TRBJ2-5	TRBV5-1	NA	TRBD2	CASSLRSGATQETQYF	TGCGCCAGCAGCTTACGTAGCGGGGCTACCCAAGAGACCCAGTACTTC
TRBJ2-2	TRBV25-1	NA	NA	CASSKPGSGELFF	TGTGCCAGCTCCAAACCAGGCAGCGGGGAGCTGTTTTTT
TRBJ2-2	TRBV7-2	once	NA	CASSLTGYTGELFF	TGTGCCAGCAGCTTGACTGGGTACACCGGGGAGCTGTTTTTT
TRBJ1-5	TRBV7-9	NA	TRBD1	CASSLGGTGNQPQHF	TGTGCCAGCAGCTTAGGGGGGACAGGCAATCAGCCCCAGCATTTT
TRBJ1-5	TRBV19	NA	NA	CASRLGGNQPQHF	TGTGCCAGTAGACTAGGAGGCAATCAGCCCCAGCATTTT
TRBJ1-1	TRBV11-1	NA	NA	CASSLKLNTEAFF	TGTGCCAGCAGCTTAAAGTTGAACACTGAAGCTTTCTTT
TRBJ1-1	TRBV30	NA	NA	CAWTFLPQPTEAFF	TGTGCCTGGACCTTCCTGCCACAGCCCACTGAAGCTTTCTTT
TRBJ1-5	TRBV7-9	NA	NA	CASSPGGDQPQHF	TGTGCCAGCAGCCCGGGGGGGGATCAGCCCCAGCATTTT
TRBJ2-1	TRBV6-1	NA	NA	CASILLTGTEQFF	TGTGCCAGCATTCTACTTACCGGGACAGAGCAGTTCTTC
TRBJ1-4	TRBV7-9	NA	TRBD1	CASSFGGGGEKLFF	TGTGCCAGCAGTTTCGGAGGGGGCGGGGAAAAACTGTTTTTT
TRBJ2-7	TRBV6-5	NA	NA	CASLMDDVHEQYF	TGTGCCAGTCTTATGGACGACGTCCACGAGCAGTACTTC
TRBJ2-1	TRBV10-3	NA	TRBD2	CAISGATSGTYNEQFF	TGTGCCATCAGTGGAGCGACTAGCGGGACCTACAATGAGCAGTTCTTC
TRBJ2-5	TRBV19	NA	TRBD2	CASSPYSGGALETQYF	TGTGCCAGTAGTCCGTATAGCGGGGGGGCTTTAGAGACCCAGTACTTC
TRBJ1-2	TRBV19	NA	NA	CASSILPGTHYTF	TGTGCCAGTAGTATTTTGCCGGGTACTCACTACACCTTC
TRBJ1-1	TRBV9	NA	NA	CASSRDRVNTEAFF	TGTGCCAGCAGCCGGGACCGAGTGAACACTGAAGCTTTCTTT
TRBJ1-1	TRBV9	NA	NA	CASSVGIGRGWTEAFF	TGTGCCAGCAGCGTAGGTATCGGCAGGGGATGGACTGAAGCTTTCTTT
TRBJ2-1	TRBV5-4	NA	TRBD2	CASSFTSGGVQQFF	TGTGCCAGCAGCTTTACTAGCGGGGGGGTTCAGCAGTTCTTC
TRBJ2-5	TRBV5-1	once	TRBD2	CASSLGVSGGVSETQYF	TGCGCCAGCAGCTTGGGTGTAAGCGGGGGGGTTTCGGAGACCCAGTACTTC